One and the same sample provided the 29 T cell receptor beta chains below, sequenced in a study of cytomegalovirus exposure and HLA in healthy donors. The PCR employed 60 Vbeta primers together with 13 Jbeta primers. The protocol was immunoSEQ multiplex PCR, while the TCRdb copy is restricted to in-frame clones and leaves out a portion. Of over 200,000 clones listed, about 83% are singletons. The sequencing sample was made of PBMCs. The receptor set was obtained from a human donor in good health.

This chain uses TRBV7-2 with TRBJ1-3; no definite D call. Trimming stripped 2 bases from V and 1 base from J, with 9 bases between. Germline V gene lookup returns CDR1 SGHTA and CDR2 FQGNSA. The CDR3 is 15 amino acids. CDR3 DNA: TGTGCCAGCAGCTTAACACACCTTTCTGGAAACACCATATATTTT. This encodes CASSLTHLSGNTIYF.

In its sample, this clone was seen a few times. The genes are TRBV7-8 and TRBJ1-3; the D is unclear. With 5 bases removed from V and 11 bases from J, the gap between germline ends came to 19 bases. In germline, CDR1 is SGHVS, CDR2 FQNEAQ. The CDR3 loop spans 14 amino acids. The DNA for the CDR3 is TGTGCCAGCAGCACCAACCGGGAGAAGATCTCCATATATTTT. Its protein product is CASSTNREKISIYF.

This chain connects TRBV6-5 to TRBJ2-7; maybe TRBD2 (5 bases). The V gene lost 7 bases and the J gene lost 4 bases, with 20 bases spanning the gap. The length of the CDR3 is 15 residues. Per the germline V gene, CDR1 is MNHEY and CDR2 is SVGAGI. The CDR3 loop reads CASTPSRLGGYEQYF. The CDR3 DNA follows: TGTGCCAGCACGCCCTCCCGACTTGGCGGGTACGAGCAGTACTTC.

The chain recombines TRBV1 with TRBJ2-1; the table gives TRBD2 as D, unverified against the DNA. TRBV1 is a recognized pseudogene. The CDR3 has 18 amino acids. CDR3 residues: CTSSQVSLASSGYNEQFF. The CDR3 DNA reads as TGCACCAGCAGCCAAGTTTCTCTAGCGTCCAGCGGGTACAATGAGCAGTTCTTC.

The chain joins TRBV2 to TRBJ2-5; D may be TRBD1 (6 bases). The V gene lost 7 bases and the J gene lost 2 bases, with 14 bases spanning the gap. The CDR3 is 14 amino acids. Germline CDR1 and CDR2: SNHLY and FYNNEI. CDR3 in DNA: TGTGCCAGCAAAGGTGGGACATTGCAAGAGACCCAGTACTTC. It encodes CASKGGTLQETQYF. The complete variable domain, with remaining parts taken from reference TRBV2 and TRBJ2-5, reads EPEVTQTPSHQVTQMGQEVILRCVPISNHLYFYWYRQILGQKVEFLVSFYNNEISEKSEIFDDQFSVERPDGSNFTLKIRSTKLEDSAMYFCASKGGTLQETQYFGPGTRLLVL.

The rearrangement joins TRBV9 to TRBJ2-5; 9 bases are a match to TRBD1. There are 16 residues in the CDR3. The germline V gene has CDR1 SGDLS and CDR2 YYNGEE. With V trimmed by 0 bases and J by 9 bases, 12 bases remained unmatched. CDR3 nucleotides: TGTGCCAGCAGCGTAGCCGGACAGGGGCCTAAGGGGGCCCAGTACTTC. It encodes CASSVAGQGPKGAQYF. Variable domain in full (rest from reference TRBV9 and TRBJ2-5): DSGVTQTPKHLITATGQRVTLRCSPRSGDLSVYWYQQSLDQGLQFLIQYYNGEERAKGNILERFSAQQFPDLHSELNLSSLELGDSALYFCASSVAGQGPKGAQYFGPGTRLLVL.

CDR3 amino acids: CASSIDPRGNTEAFF. The CDR3 DNA sequence: TGTGCCAGTAGTATAGATCCTAGGGGAAACACTGAAGCTTTCTTT. The chain joins TRBV19 to TRBJ1-1; D might be TRBD1 (5 bases). The CDR3 runs 15 residues. In germline, CDR1 is LNHDA, CDR2 SQIVND (reference sequence). The V gene lost 0 bases and the J gene lost 2 bases, with 10 bases spanning the gap.

The V call is TRBV28, the J call TRBJ2-7; 13 nucleotides align to TRBD2. CDR1 is MDHEN and CDR2 is SYDVKM in the germline V gene. The CDR3 is made up of 17 amino acids. J lost 0 bases, V lost 5 bases, and 7 bases had no gene match. In DNA form, the CDR3 reads TGTGCCAGCAGTACGGGACTAGCGGGAAAAAGCTCCTACGAGCAGTACTTC. Its translation is CASSTGLAGKSSYEQYF.

The rearrangement uses TRBV15 and TRBJ2-2, with D unclear. Germline V gene lookup returns CDR1 LNHNV and CDR2 YYDKDF (reference sequence). V was clipped by 0 bases and J by 3 bases, with 8 bases between them. CDR3 length: 15 residues. Written as DNA, the CDR3 is TGTGCCACCAGCAGAGATTCTGCGGACACCGGGGAGCTGTTTTTT. Translating gives CATSRDSADTGELFF.

The chain is built from TRBV2 and TRBJ1-4; no reliable D call. The V gene's germline CDR1 is SNHLY and CDR2 FYNNEI. This CDR3 region has 15 residues. The V end lost 2 bases, the J end lost 11 bases, and 18 bases lay between the germline ends. This CDR3 reads CASSESVHLAVKLFF. CDR3 sequence (DNA): TGTGCCAGCAGTGAATCCGTGCACCTGGCTGTGAAACTGTTTTTT.

This chain joins TRBV4-1 and TRBJ2-1; 11 positions agree with TRBD2. The J segment lost 9 bases and the V segment lost 4 bases, leaving 14 bases of the junction unmatched. Germline V gene sequence: CDR1 MGHRA, CDR2 YSYEKL. The CDR3 is 17 residues long. This CDR3 is CASSLSVAGGPIGEQFF. The CDR3 region has the DNA TGCGCCAGCAGCCTATCCGTAGCGGGAGGGCCGATTGGTGAGCAGTTCTTC.

The J gene is TRBJ2-2, the V gene TRBV19, with a possible D match to TRBD2 (7 bases). The germline V and J ends were trimmed by 4 bases and 4 bases, with 13 bases remaining between them. Per the germline V gene, CDR1 is LNHDA and CDR2 is SQIVND (reference sequence). The CDR3 has 15 amino acids. The CDR3 here is CASSTPGGGTGELFF. CDR3 DNA sequence: TGTGCCAGTAGTACCCCGGGGGGCGGCACCGGGGAGCTGTTTTTT. The whole variable domain, filled in from reference TRBV19 and TRBJ2-2, reads DGGITQSPKYLFRKEGQNVTLSCEQNLNHDAMYWYRQDPGQGLRLIYYSQIVNDFQKGDIAEGYSVSREKKESFPLTVTSAQKNPTAFYLCASSTPGGGTGELFFGEGSRLTVL.

This clone was seen a handful of times. The gene calls are TRBV2 and TRBJ1-5, with TRBD1 matching 8 bases. CDR1 is SNHLY and CDR2 is FYNNEI in the germline V gene. V lost 5 bases and J lost 2; bases outside the gene matches: 8. CDR3 length: 16 amino acids. Written as DNA, the CDR3 is TGTGCCAGCAGTCCCGCAGGGGGCACGGGCAATCAGCCCCAGCATTTT. It yields the protein CASSPAGGTGNQPQHF.

This clone was found once. The gene calls are TRBV5-1 and TRBJ2-1, with D possibly being TRBD2 (5 bases). CDR1 is SGHRS, CDR2 YFSETQ, per germline. Deletions cut 4 bases from V and 2 bases from J, with 10 bases between. The CDR3 has 14 amino acids. The CDR3 sequence is CASSEGLTYNEQFF. CDR3 bases: TGCGCCAGCAGCGAGGGTCTGACCTACAATGAGCAGTTCTTC.

CDR3 residues: CASSLPGVGFKQYF. In DNA, the CDR3 is TGTGCCAGCAGTTTACCCGGGGTAGGCTTCAAGCAGTACTTC. This rearrangement joins TRBV28 to TRBJ2-7, with D perhaps TRBD2 (5 bases). The germline V gene encodes CDR1 MDHEN and CDR2 SYDVKM. Trimming took off 2 bases at V and 8 bases at J, with 16 bases between the two ends. CDR3 length equals 14 residues.

This clone showed up just a few times. The chain is built from TRBV5-4 and TRBJ1-2; no clear D. The CDR3 covers 14 residues. V dropped 4 bases and J dropped 4 bases, with 14 bases sitting between them. The V gene's germline CDR1 is SGHNT and CDR2 YYREEE (reference sequence). The CDR3 DNA sequence: TGTGCCAGCAGCCCCCCGGGGAGAGGCTATGGCTACACCTTC. Amino acids: CASSPPGRGYGYTF.

The V gene is TRBV11-3, the J gene TRBJ2-1; 8 positions agree with TRBD2. V dropped 6 bases and J dropped 8; count of bases not matched to a gene: 9. Germline V gene sequence: CDR1 SGHNT, CDR2 YENEEA. CDR3 length: 14 amino acids. The CDR3 coding sequence is TGTGCCAGCAGAAGCAGCGGGAGTGGCGATGAGCAGTTCTTC. Its translation: CASRSSGSGDEQFF.

With regard to this clone: A junction boundary mismatches the germline segment, possibly from a read error. The chain is built from TRBV7-9 and TRBJ1-1, with D unresolved. CDR1 and CDR2 (germline): SEHNR, FQNEAQ (reference sequence). There are 14 residues in the CDR3. The CDR3 region is CSSSPTSLNTEAFF. In DNA, the CDR3 is TGTTCCAGCAGCCCAACTTCCTTGAACACTGAAGCTTTCTTT.

The chain recombines TRBV18 with TRBJ2-2; D possibly corresponds to TRBD1 (5 bases). The CDR3 has 16 residues. V was shortened by 2 bases and J by 5 bases, with 15 bases between the two germline ends. Germline V CDR1 and CDR2: KGHSH, LQKENI. CDR3 in DNA: TGTGCCAGCTCACCAAAACCCCAGGGCAGGACCGGGGAGCTGTTTTTT. The encoded protein is CASSPKPQGRTGELFF.

The genes are TRBV11-2 and TRBJ2-2; D gene ambiguous. Trimming removed 4 bases from V and 8 bases from J, with 8 bases in between. Germline lookup yields CDR1 SGHAT and CDR2 FQNNGV. There are 12 residues in the CDR3. The CDR3 sequence: CASSSPRGELFF. DNA of the CDR3: TGTGCCAGCAGCTCTCCCAGAGGGGAGCTGTTTTTT.

The rearrangement joins TRBV12-5 to TRBJ2-2; D might be TRBD1 (6 bases). Trimming shortened V by 6 bases and J by 4 bases, and 21 bases separated the two germline ends. The V gene's germline CDR1 is LGHNT and CDR2 FRNRAP. CDR3 size: 17 residues. The CDR3, as DNA: TGTGCTAGTGGCTCTCCCGGACCAGGGGAAAGCACCGGGGAGCTGTTTTTT. This encodes CASGSPGPGESTGELFF.

This chain links TRBV7-3 with TRBJ2-7; the D gene is possibly TRBD2 (7 bases). Deletions cut 2 bases from V and 6 bases from J, with 23 bases between. From germline, CDR1 is SGHTA and CDR2 FQGTGA. This CDR3 comprises 17 residues. The CDR3 protein is CASSLLRGGLIFSEQYF. The CDR3 DNA follows: TGTGCCAGCAGCTTATTGAGGGGGGGCCTTATTTTTAGCGAGCAGTACTTC.

V is TRBV5-1 and J is TRBJ2-1, with TRBD2 matching over 10 bases. The germline gives CDR1 SGHRS, CDR2 YFSETQ. The CDR3 consists of 15 residues. V shed 4 bases, J shed 4 bases, and the junction held 5 bases outside the gene matches. The CDR3 DNA reads TGCGCCAGCAGCAGGACTAGCGGTCTTTACAATGAGCAGTTCTTC. This gives the protein CASSRTSGLYNEQFF.

The chain employs TRBV4-1 and TRBJ2-5; TRBD2 matches at 7 bases. CDR1 is MGHRA, CDR2 YSYEKL, per germline. The CDR3 has 15 amino acids. The J segment lost 5 bases and the V segment lost 6 bases, leaving 12 bases of the junction unmatched. The DNA for the CDR3 is TGCGCCAGCAGGGGCGGGAGCATTCTTACGGAGACCCAGTACTTC. Encoded protein: CASRGGSILTETQYF.

This chain links TRBV18 with TRBJ1-1; weak D call: TRBD1 (5 bases). V was clipped by 6 bases and J by 7 bases, with 12 bases between them. From germline, CDR1 is KGHSH and CDR2 LQKENI. The CDR3 contains 12 residues. In DNA form, the CDR3 reads TGTGCCAGCTCGCACGAGGACATTGAAGCTTTCTTT. Protein sequence: CASSHEDIEAFF.

The chain links TRBV15 to TRBJ2-1, with D hard to call. With 1 base removed from V and 1 base from J, the gap between germline ends came to 8 bases. This CDR3 is 15 amino acids long. Germline V lookup: CDR1 LNHNV, CDR2 YYDKDF (reference sequence). Here the CDR3 reads CATSRGLVSYNEQFF. CDR3 nucleotide sequence: TGTGCCACCAGCAGAGGTTTAGTTTCCTACAATGAGCAGTTCTTC.

This clone has only a few counts. V usage is TRBV5-1 and J usage is TRBJ2-1; TRBD2 matches at 15 bases. After removal of 5 bases from V and 10 bases from J, the junction contained 7 bases not matched to a gene. The CDR3 spans 15 residues. The germline gives CDR1 SGHRS, CDR2 YFSETQ. This CDR3 is CASRPGLAGGPEQFF. The CDR3 coding sequence is TGCGCCAGCAGGCCGGGACTAGCGGGAGGCCCCGAGCAGTTCTTC.

This clone was recorded a few times. V gene TRBV27 combines with J gene TRBJ2-5; 8 positions match TRBD2. Germline V gene lookup returns CDR1 MNHEY and CDR2 SMNVEV (reference sequence). There are 15 residues in the CDR3. J was trimmed by 4 bases and V by 1 base; bases with no gene match: 5. CDR3 amino acids: CASSLLYGRAETQYF. CDR3 coding DNA: TGTGCCAGCAGTTTATTGTACGGGAGGGCAGAGACCCAGTACTTC.

The chain couples TRBV6-6 to TRBJ2-1; D unclear. The germline CDR1 and CDR2 sequences are MNHNY and SVGAGI (reference sequence). CDR3 length: 14 amino acids. V was trimmed by 6 bases and J by 6 bases, leaving 15 bases between them. CDR3 nucleotide sequence: TGTGCCAGCAGAAGCCGCTACGAGCGCAATGAGCAGTTCTTC. Protein: CASRSRYERNEQFF.